The clone carrying this T cell receptor (beta chain) was counted between two and nine times. What it binds is unknown. One entry per CDR3 protein results from TCRdb running MiXCR on the 5' RACE reads. The sample yields approximately 350,000 distinct CDR3 sequences, about an eighth seen once. This specimen belongs to a study of T-cell memory formation after mild COVID-19. At the level of the study: Across donors, TCR clusters were largely donor specific.

Study-wide results and caveats: Cross-reactive memory apparently joined, as some responding clones appeared in pre-infection memory. CD4+ contracting clones lay mainly in CM and EM, CD8+ ones in EMRA. CD4/CD8 balance held among clones contracting day 15 to 85, and later expanders leaned CD4+.

With V trimmed by 5 bases and J by 4 bases, 8 bases remained unmatched. Germline CDR1 KGHDR, CDR2 SFDVKD. The CDR3 consists of 15 residues. Sequencing was done on a sample of PBMCs or a T cell subset sorted from them (not recorded which). The chain uses TRBV24-1 and TRBJ2-3; 7 positions match TRBD2. This TCR came from a man younger than 30 who had mild COVID-19 (a few samples of this study predate the infection). Cell type and time point are not known. The CDR3 DNA follows: TGTGCCACCAGTGCCTCCCAGGGAGGGGCAGATACGCAGTATTTT. Translating it yields CATSASQGGADTQYF.